Listed here are 26 T cell receptor beta chains from one sample, sequenced in a study of shared clonotypes between healthy human individuals. Generated by immunoSEQ multiplex PCR, the TCRdb table keeps only in-frame clones and is missing some. The sample contains roughly 2.2 million clones, 85% to 95% of which appear only once. Sequenced sample: naive CD4+ T cells from PBMCs. Subset indicated: CD45RA+ positively selected. These receptors were collected from a man aged 18 to 29 in good health. Some clones in this sample may be carry-over from other donors' samples.

The chain recombines TRBV7-2 with TRBJ2-1, with D unclear. V was shortened by 2 bases and J by 9 bases, with 14 bases between the two germline ends. The CDR3 extends over 14 amino acids. Germline CDR1 is SGHTA and CDR2 is FQGNSA. Written as DNA, the CDR3 is TGTGCCAGCAGCTTACACGCAGCTAGTGGTGAGCAGTTCTTC. This encodes CASSLHAASGEQFF.

The rearrangement uses TRBV11-2 and TRBJ1-5, with unresolved D. The CDR3 contains 14 residues. V lost 5 bases to trimming and J lost 3 bases, with 11 bases between them. The germline CDR1 and CDR2 sequences are SGHAT and FQNNGV. As DNA, the CDR3 is TGTGCCAGCAGCCCAACGGGAATCAATCAGCCCCAGCATTTT. Its translation: CASSPTGINQPQHF. Complete variable domain (other parts from reference TRBV11-2 and TRBJ1-5): EAGVAQSPRYKIIEKRQSVAFWCNPISGHATLYWYQQILGQGPKLLIQFQNNGVVDDSQLPKDRFSAERLKGVDSTLKIQPAKLEDSAVYLCASSPTGINQPQHFGDGTRLSIL.

This chain joins TRBV5-5 and TRBJ1-3; no firm D call. The CDR3 loop spans 15 amino acids. The germline V gene has CDR1 SGHKS and CDR2 YYEKEE (reference sequence). Trimming took off 3 bases at V and 4 bases at J, with 14 bases between the two ends. In nucleotides, the CDR3 is TGTGCCAGCAGCTCATTTAAGGACGGGGGAAACACCATATATTTT. It codes for CASSSFKDGGNTIYF. Using reference TRBV5-5 and TRBJ1-3 for the parts outside the CDR3, the full variable domain is DAGVTQSPTHLIKTRGQQVTLRCSPISGHKSVSWYQQVLGQGPQFIFQYYEKEERGRGNFPDRFSARQFPNYSSELNVNALLLGDSALYLCASSSFKDGGNTIYFGEGSWLTVV.

The J gene is TRBJ1-2, the V gene TRBV9; no clear D gene. V dropped 3 bases and J dropped 4 bases, with 13 bases sitting between them. Per the germline V gene, CDR1 is SGDLS and CDR2 is YYNGEE. The CDR3 is 14 amino acids. CDR3 DNA: TGTGCCAGCAGCGCCCGGCGGGGTACCTATGGCTACACCTTC. It translates to CASSARRGTYGYTF.

A single count supports this clone. The chain employs TRBV6-1 and TRBJ1-5; D not resolved. V lost 6 bases, J lost 0 bases, and 9 bases lay in between. Germline V lookup: CDR1 MNHNS, CDR2 SASEGT. This CDR3 contains 14 residues. For the CDR3, the DNA is TGTGCCAGCAGGATGGGCAATAGCAATCAGCCCCAGCATTTT. Translated, it gives CASRMGNSNQPQHF.

The chain has TRBV28 and TRBJ1-4, with 7 bases lining up with TRBD1. Per germline, CDR1 MDHEN and CDR2 SYDVKM. This CDR3 is built from 15 residues. V trimming: 4 bases; J trimming: 7 bases; junction bases outside the gene matches: 9. The CDR3: CASSSRQGGTEKLFF. CDR3 DNA sequence: TGTGCCAGCAGTTCCCGACAGGGTGGTACTGAAAAACTGTTTTTT.

This chain uses TRBV6-5 with TRBJ2-2; D uncertain. The germline CDR1 and CDR2 sequences are MNHEY and SVGAGI. The CDR3 sequence is 14 residues long. Trimming removed 6 bases at V and 7 bases at J, with 15 bases between. CDR3 amino acids: CASSPSRRIGELFF. The CDR3 coding sequence is TGTGCCAGCAGCCCATCCCGGCGAATCGGGGAGCTGTTTTTT.

V usage is TRBV7-2 and J usage is TRBJ2-1; 8 nucleotides line up with TRBD1. The V gene's germline CDR1 is SGHTA and CDR2 FQGNSA. The CDR3 length is 15 residues. Unmatched junction bases numbered 3, after V lost 3 bases and J lost 2 bases. CDR3 loop: CASSFDRGTYNEQFF. The CDR3 coding sequence is TGTGCCAGCAGCTTTGACAGGGGCACCTACAATGAGCAGTTCTTC.

The chain employs TRBV6-5 and TRBJ1-4, with D unclear. From germline, CDR1 is MNHEY and CDR2 SVGAGI. V lost 2 bases, J lost 6 bases, and 10 bases lay in between. The CDR3 is 14 amino acids. CDR3 DNA: TGTGCCAGCAGTTACGGTAGGAGGTATGAAAAACTGTTTTTT. It specifies CASSYGRRYEKLFF.

This chain links TRBV4-1 with TRBJ2-7; TRBD2 aligns across 10 bases. Losses at the gene ends were 2 bases for V and 5 bases for J; bases not matched to a gene: 9. Germline lookup yields CDR1 MGHRA and CDR2 YSYEKL. The CDR3 runs to 16 residues. CDR3 DNA: TGCGCCAGCAGCCAATTAAGCGGGAGGGCCAGGGACGAGCAGTACTTC. This codes for CASSQLSGRARDEQYF.

The gene calls are TRBV28 and TRBJ2-7, with 8 nucleotides matching TRBD2. V lost 4 bases to trimming and J lost 1 base; unmatched junction nucleotides: 3. The length of the CDR3 is 14 residues. Germline V lookup: CDR1 MDHEN, CDR2 SYDVKM. CDR3 region: CASSYREGSYEQYF. CDR3 in DNA: TGTGCCAGCAGTTACCGGGAGGGGTCCTACGAGCAGTACTTC.

V and J are TRBV2 and TRBJ1-6; 7 bases are a match to TRBD1. With 6 bases clipped from V and 7 bases from J, the junction kept 6 bases outside the gene matches. The germline V gene has CDR1 SNHLY and CDR2 FYNNEI. CDR3 length equals 14 residues. The CDR3 reads CASRPPGGNSPLHF. CDR3 in DNA: TGTGCCAGCAGACCACCAGGGGGGAATTCACCCCTCCACTTT.

This rearrangement joins TRBV30 to TRBJ2-1, with TRBD1 identical over 8 bases. Germline-derived CDR1 and CDR2 are GTSNPN and SVGIG (reference sequence). CDR3 length equals 14 residues. V was pared by 2 bases and J by 8 bases, with 8 bases of the junction left unmatched. The CDR3, as DNA: TGTGCCTGGAGTCGCCAGGGGGCTCACGATGAGCAGTTCTTC. The encoded protein is CAWSRQGAHDEQFF.

This clone was recorded only once. V usage is TRBV2 and J usage is TRBJ2-5; 14 bases agree with TRBD2. This CDR3 is 15 amino acids long. Germline lookup yields CDR1 SNHLY and CDR2 FYNNEI. With V trimmed by 6 bases and J by 5 bases, 5 bases remained unmatched. The CDR3 nucleotides are TGTGCCAGCAGCGGGACTAGCGGGAGTCGGGAGACCCAGTACTTC. Protein: CASSGTSGSRETQYF. The full variable domain, rest sourced from reference TRBV2 and TRBJ2-5, is EPEVTQTPSHQVTQMGQEVILRCVPISNHLYFYWYRQILGQKVEFLVSFYNNEISEKSEIFDDQFSVERPDGSNFTLKIRSTKLEDSAMYFCASSGTSGSRETQYFGPGTRLLVL.

The CDR3 spells CAISEPQAGNTEAFF. The CDR3 nucleotides are TGTGCCATCAGTGAGCCTCAGGCGGGGAACACTGAAGCTTTCTTT. The chain is built from TRBV10-3 and TRBJ1-1; D unclear. The V end lost 2 bases, the J end lost 1 base, and 11 bases lay between the germline ends. The CDR3 covers 15 residues. Germline CDR1 is ENHRY and CDR2 is SYGVKD.

This clone was observed once. This chain uses TRBV7-2 with TRBJ1-2, with 7 bases fitting TRBD1. The germline V gene encodes CDR1 SGHTA and CDR2 FQGNSA. The ends lost 3 bases at V and 2 bases at J; junction bases unmatched: 6. This CDR3 spans 15 amino acids. The CDR3 DNA sequence: TGTGCCAGCAGCTTCACCGGGACAGAGAACTATGGCTACACCTTC. This translates into CASSFTGTENYGYTF.

This clone was counted a single time. This sequence joins TRBV28 and TRBJ1-2; 8 bases line up with TRBD1. Germline V CDR1 and CDR2: MDHEN, SYDVKM. V dropped 8 bases and J dropped 4; count of bases not matched to a gene: 12. The CDR3 covers 15 residues. The CDR3 here is CASVGQAPSGYGYTF. In nucleotides, the CDR3 is TGTGCCAGCGTGGGACAGGCACCAAGTGGCTATGGCTACACCTTC.

V and J are TRBV5-4 and TRBJ2-7; 7 bases are shared with TRBD1. The germline V gene encodes CDR1 SGHNT and CDR2 YYREEE (reference sequence). The CDR3 spans 15 residues. After removal of 4 bases from V and 0 bases from J, the junction contained 7 bases not matched to a gene. The CDR3, as DNA: TGTGCCAGCAGCGTATTAGGACAGGCCTCCTACGAGCAGTACTTC. This gives the protein CASSVLGQASYEQYF.

The rearrangement uses TRBV5-1 and TRBJ2-3; D not resolved. Between the trimmed V and J ends, which lost 2 bases and 4 bases, there was a span of 17 bases. The CDR3 extends over 16 amino acids. Germline CDR1 and CDR2: SGHRS and YFSETQ. CDR3 in amino acids: CASSFRASPVPDTQYF. CDR3 in DNA: TGCGCCAGCAGCTTTCGGGCAAGTCCCGTCCCAGATACGCAGTATTTT.

The chain recombines TRBV7-9 with TRBJ1-6, with D perhaps matching TRBD1 (6 bases). V was trimmed by 2 bases and J by 7 bases, leaving 12 bases between them. The CDR3 length is 15 residues. In germline, CDR1 is SEHNR, CDR2 FQNEAQ (reference sequence). The CDR3, as DNA: TGTGCCAGCAGCTTACGGGGGCCCGGGAATTCACCCCTCCACTTT. Translating gives CASSLRGPGNSPLHF.

This clone was seen once. The chain has TRBV18 and TRBJ2-7; 14 nucleotides match TRBD2. Germline V gives CDR1 KGHSH, CDR2 LQKENI. CDR3 length equals 15 residues. J was trimmed by 6 bases and V by 5 bases; bases with no gene match: 6. CDR3 nucleotides: TGTGCCAGCTCATCGACTAGCGGGAGGGCTTTCGAGCAGTACTTC. Translated, it gives CASSSTSGRAFEQYF.

The genes are TRBV5-1 and TRBJ2-2; 7 bases agree with TRBD1. Trimming took 6 bases from V and 3 from J; bases not matched to a gene: 8. The germline V gene has CDR1 SGHRS and CDR2 YFSETQ. CDR3 size: 15 residues. CDR3 sequence reads: CASTPKQGDTGELFF. CDR3 DNA: TGCGCCAGCACCCCCAAGCAGGGGGACACCGGGGAGCTGTTTTTT.

Comments on this clone: In the same sample, other DNA sequences code for this CDR3. V and J are TRBV7-9 and TRBJ2-2; D ambiguous. CDR3 length: 12 residues. Trimming took 1 base from V and 6 from J, leaving 3 bases between them. From germline, CDR1 is SEHNR and CDR2 FQNEAQ (reference sequence). The CDR3 DNA sequence: TGTGCCAGCAGCTTAGTTTCCGGGGAGCTGTTTTTT. This translates into CASSLVSGELFF.

The J gene is TRBJ2-7, the V gene TRBV7-9; D unresolved. The CDR3 loop spans 16 amino acids. The germline V gene has CDR1 SEHNR and CDR2 FQNEAQ (reference sequence). The V and J ends lost 1 base and 0 bases respectively, with 13 bases between them. This CDR3 is CASSLVEHSFSYEQYF. For the CDR3, the DNA is TGTGCCAGCAGCTTAGTGGAGCATTCCTTCTCCTACGAGCAGTACTTC.

The rearrangement uses TRBV11-3 and TRBJ2-7; 12 positions agree with TRBD1. CDR3 size: 15 residues. Germline trimming cut 5 bases from V and 5 bases from J; bases unmatched to any gene: 7. CDR1 and CDR2 from the germline V gene are SGHNT and YENEEA. The CDR3 region is CASSAGQGARDEQYF. CDR3 in DNA: TGTGCCAGCAGCGCGGGACAGGGGGCTAGGGACGAGCAGTACTTC. The whole variable domain, filled in from reference TRBV11-3 and TRBJ2-7, reads EAGVVQSPRYKIIEKKQPVAFWCNPISGHNTLYWYLQNLGQGPELLIRYENEEAVDDSQLPKDRFSAERLKGVDSTLKIQPAELGDSAVYLCASSAGQGARDEQYFGPGTRLTVT.

As concerns this clone: Other DNA sequences in the sample encode the same CDR3. The rearrangement uses TRBV18 and TRBJ1-5; D unclear. This CDR3 region has 15 residues. Germline V lookup: CDR1 KGHSH, CDR2 LQKENI. V lost 1 base and J 4 bases, leaving 11 bases between the germline ends. The chain's CDR3 is CASSPQGVGNQPQHF. CDR3 bases: TGTGCCAGCTCACCACAGGGTGTTGGGAATCAGCCCCAGCATTTT.